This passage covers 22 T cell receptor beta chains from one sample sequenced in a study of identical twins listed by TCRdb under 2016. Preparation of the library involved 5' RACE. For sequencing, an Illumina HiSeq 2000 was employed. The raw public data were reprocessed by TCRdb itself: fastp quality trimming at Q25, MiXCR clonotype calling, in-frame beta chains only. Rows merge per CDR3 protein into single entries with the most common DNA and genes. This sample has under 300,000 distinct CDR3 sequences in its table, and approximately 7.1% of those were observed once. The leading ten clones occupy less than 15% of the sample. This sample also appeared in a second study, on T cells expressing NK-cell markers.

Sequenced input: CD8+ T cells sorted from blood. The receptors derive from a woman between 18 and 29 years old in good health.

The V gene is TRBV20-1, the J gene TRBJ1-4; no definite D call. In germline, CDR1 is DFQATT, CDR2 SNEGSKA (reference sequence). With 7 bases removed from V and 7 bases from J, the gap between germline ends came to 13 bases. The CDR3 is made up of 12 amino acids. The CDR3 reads CSVSPEGEKLFF. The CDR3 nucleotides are TGCAGTGTAAGCCCAGAGGGTGAAAAACTGTTTTTT.

The CDR3 loop is CSAPGTESYNEQFF. In DNA form, the CDR3 reads TGCAGTGCTCCGGGGACGGAAAGTTACAATGAGCAGTTCTTC. The chain recombines TRBV20-1 with TRBJ2-1; TRBD1 or TRBD2 may be the D gene (5 bases each). With 5 bases removed from V and 4 bases from J, the gap between germline ends came to 15 bases. Germline CDR1 and CDR2: DFQATT and SNEGSKA (reference sequence). This CDR3 is built from 14 residues.

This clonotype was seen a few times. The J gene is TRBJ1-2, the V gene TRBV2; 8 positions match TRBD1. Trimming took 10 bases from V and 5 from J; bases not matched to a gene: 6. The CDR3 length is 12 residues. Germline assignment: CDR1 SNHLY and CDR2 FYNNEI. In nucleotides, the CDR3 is TGTGCCACCAAGGACAGGGATTATGGCTACACCTTC. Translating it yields CATKDRDYGYTF.

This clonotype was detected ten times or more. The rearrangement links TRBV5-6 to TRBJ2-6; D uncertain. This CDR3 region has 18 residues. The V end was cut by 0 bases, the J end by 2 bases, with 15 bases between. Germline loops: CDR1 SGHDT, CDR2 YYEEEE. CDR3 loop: CASSLARLPYTGANVLTF. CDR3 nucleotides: TGTGCCAGCAGCTTGGCGCGCCTCCCTTATACTGGGGCCAACGTCCTGACTTTC. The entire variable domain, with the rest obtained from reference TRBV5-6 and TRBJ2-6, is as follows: DAGVTQSPTHLIKTRGQQVTLRCSPKSGHDTVSWYQQALGQGPQFIFQYYEEEERQRGNFPDRFSGHQFPNYSSELNVNALLLGDSALYLCASSLARLPYTGANVLTFGAGSRLTVL.

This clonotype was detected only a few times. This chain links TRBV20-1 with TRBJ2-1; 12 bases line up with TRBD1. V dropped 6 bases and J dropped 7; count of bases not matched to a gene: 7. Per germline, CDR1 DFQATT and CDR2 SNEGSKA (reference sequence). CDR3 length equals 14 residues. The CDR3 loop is CSAGQGAFSNEQFF. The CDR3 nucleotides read TGCAGTGCGGGACAGGGGGCGTTCTCTAATGAGCAGTTCTTC.

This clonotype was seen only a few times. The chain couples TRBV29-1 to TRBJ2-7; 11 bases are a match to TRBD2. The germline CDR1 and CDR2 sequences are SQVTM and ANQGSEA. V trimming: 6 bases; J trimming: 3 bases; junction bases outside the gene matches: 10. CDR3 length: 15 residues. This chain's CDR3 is CSVGLPGLADYEQYF. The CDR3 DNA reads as TGCAGCGTCGGACTTCCGGGACTAGCGGACTACGAGCAGTACTTC.

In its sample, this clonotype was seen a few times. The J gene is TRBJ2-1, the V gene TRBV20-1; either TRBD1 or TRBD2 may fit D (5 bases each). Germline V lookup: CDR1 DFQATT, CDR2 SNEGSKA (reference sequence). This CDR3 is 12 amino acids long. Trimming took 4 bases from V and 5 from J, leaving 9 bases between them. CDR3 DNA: TGCAGTGCTACGGGGCAAAACAATGAGCAGTTCTTC. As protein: CSATGQNNEQFF.

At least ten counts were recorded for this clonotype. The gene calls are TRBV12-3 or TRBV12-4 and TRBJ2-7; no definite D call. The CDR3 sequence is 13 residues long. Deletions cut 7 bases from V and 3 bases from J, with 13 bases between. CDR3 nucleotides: TGTGCCAGCACTAAGACGGATTTCTACGAGCAGTACTTC. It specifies CASTKTDFYEQYF.

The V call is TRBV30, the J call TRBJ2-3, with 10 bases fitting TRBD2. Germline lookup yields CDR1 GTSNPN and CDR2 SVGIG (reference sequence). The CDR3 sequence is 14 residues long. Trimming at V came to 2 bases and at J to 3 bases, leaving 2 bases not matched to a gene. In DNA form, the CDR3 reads TGTGCCTGGAGTCCGACTAGCGGGACAGATACGCAGTATTTT. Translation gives CAWSPTSGTDTQYF. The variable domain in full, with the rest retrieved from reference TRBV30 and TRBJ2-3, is SQTIHQWPATLVQPVGSPLSLECTVEGTSNPNLYWYRQAAGRGLQLLFYSVGIGQISSEVPQNLSASRPQDRQFILSSKKLLLSDSGFYLCAWSPTSGTDTQYFGPGTRLTVL.

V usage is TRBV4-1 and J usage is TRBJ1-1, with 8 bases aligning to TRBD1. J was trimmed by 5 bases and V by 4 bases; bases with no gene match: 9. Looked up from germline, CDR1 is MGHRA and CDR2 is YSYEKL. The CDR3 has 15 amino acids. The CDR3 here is CASSLDRGKRTEAFF. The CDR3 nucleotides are TGCGCCAGCAGCCTCGACAGGGGAAAGAGAACTGAAGCTTTCTTT.

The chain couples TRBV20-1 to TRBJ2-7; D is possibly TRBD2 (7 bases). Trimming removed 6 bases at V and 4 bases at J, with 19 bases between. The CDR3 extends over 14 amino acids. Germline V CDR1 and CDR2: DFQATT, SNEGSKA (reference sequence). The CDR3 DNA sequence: TGCAGTGCGGGGGGGCCTGTCTCGGCGTACGAGCAGTACTTC. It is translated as CSAGGPVSAYEQYF.

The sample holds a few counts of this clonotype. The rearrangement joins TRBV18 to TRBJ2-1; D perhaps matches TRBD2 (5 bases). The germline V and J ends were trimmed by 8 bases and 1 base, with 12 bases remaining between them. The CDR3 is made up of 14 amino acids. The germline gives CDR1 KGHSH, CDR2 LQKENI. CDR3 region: CASGLGGSYNEQFF. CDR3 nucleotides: TGTGCCAGCGGATTAGGAGGTTCCTACAATGAGCAGTTCTTC.

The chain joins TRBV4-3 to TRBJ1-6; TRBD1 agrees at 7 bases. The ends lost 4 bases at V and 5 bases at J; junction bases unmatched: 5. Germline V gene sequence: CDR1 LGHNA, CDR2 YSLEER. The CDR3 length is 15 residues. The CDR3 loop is CASSPRGTDNSPLHF. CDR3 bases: TGCGCCAGCAGCCCGCGTGGGACAGATAATTCACCCCTCCACTTT.

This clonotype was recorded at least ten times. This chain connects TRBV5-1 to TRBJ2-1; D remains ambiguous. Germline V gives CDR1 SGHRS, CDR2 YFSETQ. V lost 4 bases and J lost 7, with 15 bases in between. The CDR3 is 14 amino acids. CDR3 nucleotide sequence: TGCGCCAGCAGCGTCTCCCTGGTGGGGAATGAGCAGTTCTTC. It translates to CASSVSLVGNEQFF.

The CDR3 here is CASLGENYGYTF. The CDR3 coding sequence is TGTGCCTCTCTAGGCGAAAACTATGGCTACACCTTC. The rearrangement joins TRBV6-6 to TRBJ1-2; the D is unclear. This CDR3 region has 12 residues. The germline V gene has CDR1 MNHNY and CDR2 SVGAGI (reference sequence). Between the trimmed V and J ends, which lost 11 bases and 2 bases, there was a span of 12 bases.

The CDR3 nucleotides are TGCAGTGCTAGAGACAGGGGGGCAGATACGCAGTATTTT. Translated, it gives CSARDRGADTQYF. The chain recombines TRBV20-1 with TRBJ2-3, with a possible D match to TRBD1 (7 bases). V lost 0 bases, J lost 4 bases, and 8 bases lay in between. This CDR3 has 13 residues. Germline V lookup: CDR1 DFQATT, CDR2 SNEGSKA (reference sequence).

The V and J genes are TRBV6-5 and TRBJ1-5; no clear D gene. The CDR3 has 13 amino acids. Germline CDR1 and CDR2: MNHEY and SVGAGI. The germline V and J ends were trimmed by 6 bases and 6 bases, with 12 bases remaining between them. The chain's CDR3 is CASSPIAGQPQHF. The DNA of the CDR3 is TGTGCCAGCAGCCCCATCGCGGGTCAGCCCCAGCATTTT.

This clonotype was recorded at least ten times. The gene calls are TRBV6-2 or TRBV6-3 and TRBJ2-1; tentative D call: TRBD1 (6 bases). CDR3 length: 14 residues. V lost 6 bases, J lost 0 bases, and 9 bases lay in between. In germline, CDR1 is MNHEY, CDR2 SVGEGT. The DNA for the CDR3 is TGTGCCAGCAGCGTGGACAGCTCCTACAATGAGCAGTTCTTC. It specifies CASSVDSSYNEQFF.

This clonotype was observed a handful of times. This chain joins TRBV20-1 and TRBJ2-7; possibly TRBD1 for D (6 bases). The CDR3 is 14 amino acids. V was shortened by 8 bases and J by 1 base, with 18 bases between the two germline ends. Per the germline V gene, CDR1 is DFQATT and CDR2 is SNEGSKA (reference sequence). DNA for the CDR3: TGCAGTCTCGCTGGGACACCAATATCCTACGAGCAGTACTTC. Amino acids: CSLAGTPISYEQYF.

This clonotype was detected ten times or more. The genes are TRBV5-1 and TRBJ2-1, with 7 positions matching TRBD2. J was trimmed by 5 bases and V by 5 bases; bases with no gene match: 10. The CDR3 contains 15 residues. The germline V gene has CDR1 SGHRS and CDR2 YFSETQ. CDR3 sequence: CASSYQTSLNNEQFF. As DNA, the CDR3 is TGCGCCAGCAGTTACCAGACTAGCCTGAACAATGAGCAGTTCTTC.

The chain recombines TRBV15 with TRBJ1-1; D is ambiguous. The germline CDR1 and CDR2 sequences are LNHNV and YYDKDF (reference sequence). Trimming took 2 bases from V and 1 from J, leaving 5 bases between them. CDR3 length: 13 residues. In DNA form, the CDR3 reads TGTGCCACCAGCAGAAACAAGAACACTGAAGCTTTCTTT. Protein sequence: CATSRNKNTEAFF.

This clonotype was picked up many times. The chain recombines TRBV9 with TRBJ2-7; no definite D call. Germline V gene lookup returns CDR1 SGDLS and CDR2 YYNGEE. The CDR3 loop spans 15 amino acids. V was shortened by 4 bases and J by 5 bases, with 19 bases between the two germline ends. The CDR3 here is CASSSPTALSHEQYF. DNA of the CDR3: TGTGCCAGCAGCTCTCCTACCGCCCTCAGCCACGAGCAGTACTTC. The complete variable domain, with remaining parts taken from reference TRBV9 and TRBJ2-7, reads DSGVTQTPKHLITATGQRVTLRCSPRSGDLSVYWYQQSLDQGLQFLIQYYNGEERAKGNILERFSAQQFPDLHSELNLSSLELGDSALYFCASSSPTALSHEQYFGPGTRLTVT.